This is a list of T cell receptor beta chains from one sample in a study of cytomegalovirus exposure and HLA in healthy donors. TCRdb's table, derived via immunoSEQ multiplex PCR, lists solely in-frame clones and lacks some. This sample carries fewer than 200,000 clones, around 79% of them seen once, and the ten largest clones take around 1.9%. The sequenced sample was PBMCs. The receptors shown here come from a middle-aged man in good health and CMV-seronegative. Each CDR3 is given with its conserved first and last residue. D genes are given only for firm matches. Only some rows state a clone size, as once, few, many or a class for expanded clones.

v_gene,abundance,j_gene,d_gene,CDR3nt,CDR3aa
TRBV6-1,few,TRBJ2-7,-,TGTGCCTCCCGCCGGTACGAGCAGTACTTC,CASRRYEQYF
TRBV7-9,-,TRBJ2-7,TRBD1,TGTGCCAGCAGCTTAGACAGGGGCGCCGAGCAGTACTTC,CASSLDRGAEQYF
TRBV11-3,-,TRBJ2-1,-,TGTGCCAGCAGCTTACACGGACTTAACAATGAGCAGTTCTTC,CASSLHGLNNEQFF
TRBV29-1,-,TRBJ2-1,-,TGCAGCTGCACTCGACTGAACTCCTACAATGAGCAGTTCTTC,CSCTRLNSYNEQFF
TRBV7-9,-,TRBJ1-4,-,TGTGCCAGCAGCTCCAGGGGTCTTAATGAAAAACTGTTTTTT,CASSSRGLNEKLFF
TRBV11-2,-,TRBJ2-7,TRBD1,TGTGCCAGCAGCGCCACCGGGACAGGGGGCGAGCAGTACTTC,CASSATGTGGEQYF
TRBV14,-,TRBJ2-4,-,TGTGCCAGCAGCCAAGAACTAGCCAAAAACATTCAGTACTTC,CASSQELAKNIQYF
TRBV27,-,TRBJ2-5,TRBD2,TGTGCCAGCAGTTTATCTCAACTGGGGGGGGAGACCCAGTACTTC,CASSLSQLGGETQYF
TRBV21-1,once,TRBJ2-7,-,TGTGCCAGCAGCAATGCGTCCAAAGGGACTACTTCCTCCTACGAGCAGTACTTC,CASSNASKGTTSSYEQYF
TRBV11-3,once,TRBJ1-3,-,TGTGCCAGCAGCTTAGGGCGGATACCACAGGGATCGAACACCATATATTTT,CASSLGRIPQGSNTIYF
TRBV29-1,-,TRBJ2-2,-,TGCAGCGGCTATCGCGGGAACACCGGGGAGCTGTTTTTT,CSGYRGNTGELFF
TRBV19,once,TRBJ2-2,TRBD1,TGTGCCAGTAGTACCGATAGGACAGGGGGTCGCACCGGGGAGCTGTTTTTT,CASSTDRTGGRTGELFF
TRBV19,-,TRBJ2-2,TRBD1,TGTGCCAGTAGTCTCAACAGGGGGCGTGGTAGCCCCGGGGAGCTGTTTTTT,CASSLNRGRGSPGELFF
TRBV5-1,-,TRBJ2-2,-,TGCGCCAGCAACTTCGGCTGGGCCGTCGACACCGGGGAGCTGTTTTTT,CASNFGWAVDTGELFF
TRBV9,few,TRBJ1-1,-,TGTGCCAGCAGCGTAGGGCCTAGAGATATAACTGACACTGAAGCTTTCTTT,CASSVGPRDITDTEAFF
TRBV28,-,TRBJ2-7,TRBD1,TGTGCCAGCAGTAACAGGGGGCAAAACTACGAGCAGTACTTC,CASSNRGQNYEQYF
TRBV19,-,TRBJ2-7,-,TGTGCCAGTAGTAGTAGGGGTAACGAGCAGTACTTC,CASSSRGNEQYF
TRBV5-1,-,TRBJ1-2,TRBD1,TGCGCCAGCAGGGCCGGGACAGGGGACGGCTACACCTTC,CASRAGTGDGYTF
TRBV5-1,-,TRBJ2-6,-,TGCGCCAGCAGCTTGGAGGGGCACAGCGCCTCATCTGGGGCCAACGTCCTGACTTTC,CASSLEGHSASSGANVLTF
TRBV9,-,TRBJ2-2,TRBD2,TGTGCCAGCAGCGTAGCACTAGCGGGAGGGCCTGACGGGGAGCTGTTTTTT,CASSVALAGGPDGELFF
TRBV18,-,TRBJ2-7,TRBD2,TGTGCCAGCTCACCAGGACTAGCGGATACCTACGAGCAGTACTTC,CASSPGLADTYEQYF
TRBV11-2,-,TRBJ1-3,-,TGTGCCAGCAGCTCGGAGTGGGGAAACACCATATATTTT,CASSSEWGNTIYF
TRBV11-3,-,TRBJ2-2,TRBD2,TGTGCCAGCAGCTTAGGGGGACTAGTCGACACCGGGGAGCTGTTTTTT,CASSLGGLVDTGELFF
TRBV7-2,-,TRBJ2-7,TRBD2,TGTGCCAGTGGGAGACGGGAGGTATACGAGCAGTACTTC,CASGRREVYEQYF
TRBV4-2,-,TRBJ2-1,TRBD1,TGTGCCAGCAGCCAAACTACCGGACAGGGAAACAATGAGCAGTTCTTC,CASSQTTGQGNNEQFF
TRBV6-5,-,TRBJ1-5,TRBD1,TGTGCCAGCAGCCTCGACAGGGGCGACAATCAGCCCCAGCATTTT,CASSLDRGDNQPQHF
TRBV12-5,-,TRBJ2-5,-,TGTGCTAGCTCCGGGCGTCGGGGGGAGACCCAGTACTTC,CASSGRRGETQYF
TRBV4-3,-,TRBJ1-4,TRBD1,TGCGCCAGCAGCCAAGGAACAGGGGGGGGCGAAAAACTGTTTTTT,CASSQGTGGGEKLFF
TRBV7-9,-,TRBJ1-2,-,TGTGCCAGCAGCTTAGGTGGGGCGGGGTTATATGGCTACACCTTC,CASSLGGAGLYGYTF